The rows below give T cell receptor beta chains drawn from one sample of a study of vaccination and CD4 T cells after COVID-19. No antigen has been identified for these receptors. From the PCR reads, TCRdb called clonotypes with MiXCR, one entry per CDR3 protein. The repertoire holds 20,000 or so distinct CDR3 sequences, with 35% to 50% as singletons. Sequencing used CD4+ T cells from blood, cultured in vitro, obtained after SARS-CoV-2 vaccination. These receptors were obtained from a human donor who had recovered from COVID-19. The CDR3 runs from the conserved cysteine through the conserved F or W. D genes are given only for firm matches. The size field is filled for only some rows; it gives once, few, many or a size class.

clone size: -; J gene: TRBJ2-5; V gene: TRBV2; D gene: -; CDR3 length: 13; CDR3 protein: CASSDRLKETQYF
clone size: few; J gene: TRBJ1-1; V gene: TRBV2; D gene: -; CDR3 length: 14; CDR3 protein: CASRGDKFNTEAFF
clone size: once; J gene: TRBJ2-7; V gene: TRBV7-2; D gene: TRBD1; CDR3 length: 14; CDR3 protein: CASSARKGQLIKYF
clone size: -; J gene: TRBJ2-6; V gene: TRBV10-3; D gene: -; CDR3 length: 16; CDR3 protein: CAISDGISSGANVLTF
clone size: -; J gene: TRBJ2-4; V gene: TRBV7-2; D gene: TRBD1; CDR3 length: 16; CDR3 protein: CASSWAGTGAKNIQYF
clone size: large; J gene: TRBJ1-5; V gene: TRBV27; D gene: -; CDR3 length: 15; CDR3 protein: CASSFSAASNQPQHF
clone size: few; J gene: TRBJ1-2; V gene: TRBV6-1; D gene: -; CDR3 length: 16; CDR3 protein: CASSEGRDHPNYGYTF
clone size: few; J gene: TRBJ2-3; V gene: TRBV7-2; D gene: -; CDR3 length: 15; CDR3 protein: CASSLVADSTDTQYF
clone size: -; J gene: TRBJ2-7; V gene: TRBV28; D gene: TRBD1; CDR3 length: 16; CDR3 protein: CASYGGAGQGLYEQYF
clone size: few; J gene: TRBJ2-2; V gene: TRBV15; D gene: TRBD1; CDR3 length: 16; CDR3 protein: CATSRGTGAHTGELFF
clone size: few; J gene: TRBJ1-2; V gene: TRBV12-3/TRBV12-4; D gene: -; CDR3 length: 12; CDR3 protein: CASSQQGRGYTF
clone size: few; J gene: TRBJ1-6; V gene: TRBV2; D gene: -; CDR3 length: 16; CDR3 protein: CASSEESTASNSPLHF
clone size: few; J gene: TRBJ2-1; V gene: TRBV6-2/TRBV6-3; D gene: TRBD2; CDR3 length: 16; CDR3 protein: CASRPASGGPYNEQFF
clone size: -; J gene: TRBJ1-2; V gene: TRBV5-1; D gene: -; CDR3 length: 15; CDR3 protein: CASSLGGGGSYGYTF
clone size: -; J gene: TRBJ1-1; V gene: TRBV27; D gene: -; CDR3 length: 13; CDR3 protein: CASRGLGTTEAFF
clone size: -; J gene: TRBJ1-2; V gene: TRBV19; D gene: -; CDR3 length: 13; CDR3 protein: CASSPTGSYGYTF
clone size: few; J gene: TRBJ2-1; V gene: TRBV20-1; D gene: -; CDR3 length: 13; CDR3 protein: CSIPRGSYNEQFF
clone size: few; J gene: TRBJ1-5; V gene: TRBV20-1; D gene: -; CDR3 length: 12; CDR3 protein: CSASSQGQPQHF
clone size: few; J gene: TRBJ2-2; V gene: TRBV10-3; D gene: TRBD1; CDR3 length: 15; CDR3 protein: CAIRRDRSNTGELFF
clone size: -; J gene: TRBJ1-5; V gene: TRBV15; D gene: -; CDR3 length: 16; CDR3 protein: CATSRPSRGSNQPQHF
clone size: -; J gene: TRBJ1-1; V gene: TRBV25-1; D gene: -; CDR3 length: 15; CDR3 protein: CASSGPTGRNTEAFF
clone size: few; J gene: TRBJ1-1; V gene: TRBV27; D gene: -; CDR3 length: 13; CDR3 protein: CASSFREGTEAFF
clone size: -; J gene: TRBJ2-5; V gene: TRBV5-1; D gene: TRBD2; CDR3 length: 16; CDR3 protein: CASSRTLAGGRETQYF
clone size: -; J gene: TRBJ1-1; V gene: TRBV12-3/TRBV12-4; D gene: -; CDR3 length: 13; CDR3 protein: CASSLWEGDEAFF
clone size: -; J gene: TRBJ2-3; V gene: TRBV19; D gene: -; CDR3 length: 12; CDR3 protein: CASRGMTDTQYF
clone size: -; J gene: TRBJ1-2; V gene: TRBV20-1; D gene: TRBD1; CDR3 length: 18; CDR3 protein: CSARDLPGQGEVGYGYTF
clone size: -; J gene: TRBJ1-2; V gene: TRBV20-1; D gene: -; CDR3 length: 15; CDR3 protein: CSARDRGQSYYGYTF
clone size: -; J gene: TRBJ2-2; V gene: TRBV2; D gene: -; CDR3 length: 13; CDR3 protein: CASKGLSDGELFF
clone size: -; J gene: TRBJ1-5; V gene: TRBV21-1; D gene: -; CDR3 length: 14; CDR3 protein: CAGYRPGQDQPQHF
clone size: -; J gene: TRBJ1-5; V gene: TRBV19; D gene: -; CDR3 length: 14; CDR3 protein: CASRVQGAGQPQHF
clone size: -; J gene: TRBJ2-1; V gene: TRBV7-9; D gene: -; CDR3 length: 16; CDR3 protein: CASSPPDRGAYNEQFF
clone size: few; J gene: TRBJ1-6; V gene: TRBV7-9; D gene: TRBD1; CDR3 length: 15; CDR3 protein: CASSNKGQGNSPLHF
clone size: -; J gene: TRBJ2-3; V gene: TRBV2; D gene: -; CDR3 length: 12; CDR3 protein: CASNLATDTQYF
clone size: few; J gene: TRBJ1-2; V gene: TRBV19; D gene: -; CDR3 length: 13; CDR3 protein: CASSIEGNYGYTF
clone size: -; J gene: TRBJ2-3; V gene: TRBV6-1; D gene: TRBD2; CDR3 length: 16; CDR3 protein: CASSKRTSEFTDTQYF
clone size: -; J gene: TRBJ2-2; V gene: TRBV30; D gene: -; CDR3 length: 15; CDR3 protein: CAWRPRGTSTGELFF
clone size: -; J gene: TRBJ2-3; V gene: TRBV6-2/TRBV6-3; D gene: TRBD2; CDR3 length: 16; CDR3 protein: CASSSGLAGSTDTQYF
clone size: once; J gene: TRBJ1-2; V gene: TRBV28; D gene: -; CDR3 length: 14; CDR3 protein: CASSLPGRDYGYTF
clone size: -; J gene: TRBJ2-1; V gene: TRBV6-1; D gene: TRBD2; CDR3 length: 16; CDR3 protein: CASSSDLAGSYNEQFF
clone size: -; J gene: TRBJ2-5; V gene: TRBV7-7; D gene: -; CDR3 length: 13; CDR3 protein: CASSVDLQETQYF